A single sample gave rise to the 22 T cell receptor beta chains below, sequenced in a study of T cell responses to AZD1222 COVID-19 vaccine. This table comes from immunoSEQ multiplex PCR, and its TCRdb copy is limited to in-frame clones, with some not included. The profile shows 100,000 to 150,000 clones, about 91% of them singletons. The sequencing used peripheral blood, collected 28 days after the second AZD1222 dose. The receptors come from an adult who received the AZD1222 COVID-19 vaccine.

The V call is TRBV24-1, the J call TRBJ2-3; D is possibly TRBD1 (6 bases). Between the trimmed V and J ends, which lost 5 bases and 13 bases, there was a span of 15 bases. This CDR3 has 12 residues. CDR1 is KGHDR, CDR2 SFDVKD, per germline. The CDR3 protein is CATSGSEDRKYF. CDR3 in DNA: TGTGCCACCAGTGGTTCCGAGGACAGAAAGTATTTT.

The rearrangement uses TRBV15 and TRBJ2-3, with D possibly being TRBD2 (5 bases). V lost 1 base, J lost 0 bases, and 8 bases lay in between. This CDR3 is built from 15 residues. Per germline, CDR1 LNHNV and CDR2 YYDKDF (reference sequence). The CDR3, as DNA: TGTGCCACCAGCAGAGGAGACTATAGCACAGATACGCAGTATTTT. Translating gives CATSRGDYSTDTQYF.

The chain recombines TRBV14 with TRBJ1-1, with TRBD1 identical over 7 bases. CDR3 size: 13 residues. V dropped 7 bases and J dropped 8; count of bases not matched to a gene: 10. The germline V gene encodes CDR1 SGHDN and CDR2 FVKESK. The CDR3 sequence: CASISGTTGEAFF. The CDR3 coding sequence is TGTGCCAGCATATCCGGGACGACAGGGGAAGCTTTCTTT. Variable domain in full (rest from reference TRBV14 and TRBJ1-1): EAGVTQFPSHSVIEKGQTVTLRCDPISGHDNLYWYRRVMGKEIKFLLHFVKESKQDESGMPNNRFLAERTGGTYSTLKVQPAELEDSGVYFCASISGTTGEAFFGQGTRLTVV.

The chain has TRBV6-5 and TRBJ1-2, with a tentative D call TRBD1 (6 bases). The germline V gene has CDR1 MNHEY and CDR2 SVGAGI. V was clipped by 5 bases and J by 4 bases, with 11 bases between them. The CDR3 contains 13 residues. The CDR3 DNA reads TGTGCCAGCAGTCGTCGACAGGCCTATGGCTACACCTTC. Its protein product is CASSRRQAYGYTF.

This chain uses TRBV12-5 with TRBJ1-2; D is uncertain. The CDR3 has 13 residues. The germline V gene encodes CDR1 LGHNT and CDR2 FRNRAP. V gave up 5 bases and J gave up 4 bases, with 11 bases separating them. The DNA for the CDR3 is TGTGCTAGTGGTAAAGACATTCTCTATGGCTACACCTTC. It translates to CASGKDILYGYTF.

The genes are TRBV5-3 and TRBJ1-2; 8 bases are a match to TRBD1. TRBV5-3 is given ORF status, its function remaining uncertain. The CDR3 has 14 residues. V was clipped by 4 bases and J by 4 bases; unmatched bases: 6. In DNA, the CDR3 is TGTGCCAGAAGCATCGGACAGGGAGCCTATGGCTACACCTTC. Amino acid sequence: CARSIGQGAYGYTF.

The chain employs TRBV5-4 and TRBJ2-1; D is possibly TRBD2 (5 bases). Germline loops: CDR1 SGHNT, CDR2 YYREEE (reference sequence). Trimming left V 2 bases short and J 9 bases short, with 9 bases between. This CDR3 has 12 residues. CDR3 sequence (DNA): TGTGCCAGCAGCTTAAGCGGAGCTGAGCAGTTCTTC. The encoded protein is CASSLSGAEQFF.

CDR3 loop: CASSRDNAGELFF. CDR3 bases: TGTGCCAGCAGCCGCGACAACGCCGGGGAGCTGTTTTTT. The chain employs TRBV7-9 and TRBJ2-2; D is ambiguous. Germline lookup yields CDR1 SEHNR and CDR2 FQNEAQ (reference sequence). The CDR3 covers 13 residues. V lost 5 bases, J lost 6 bases, and 10 bases lay in between.

The rearrangement links TRBV20-1 to TRBJ1-2, with unresolved D. The CDR3 length is 15 residues. Deletions cut 3 bases from V and 6 bases from J, with 20 bases between. The germline CDR1 and CDR2 sequences are DFQATT and SNEGSKA (reference sequence). Here the CDR3 reads CSASLGRGAPDGYTF. The CDR3 DNA follows: TGCAGTGCTAGTCTAGGGAGAGGAGCCCCAGATGGCTACACCTTC.

This rearrangement joins TRBV14 to TRBJ1-2; D gene uncertain. Germline V CDR1 and CDR2: SGHDN, FVKESK. This CDR3 is built from 12 residues. The V end lost 0 bases, the J end lost 8 bases, and 7 bases lay between the germline ends. The CDR3 here is CASSQDVGGYTF. The CDR3 bases are TGTGCCAGCAGCCAAGATGTTGGCGGCTACACCTTC.

J is TRBJ2-7 and V is TRBV4-1, with 7 bases fitting TRBD1. Germline loops: CDR1 MGHRA, CDR2 YSYEKL. The length of the CDR3 is 16 residues. With V trimmed by 0 bases and J by 1 base, 6 bases remained unmatched. CDR3 in DNA: TGCGCCAGCAGCCAAGATATAGGGGGCCCGTCCTACGAGCAGTACTTC. Translation gives CASSQDIGGPSYEQYF.

There are a few counts of this clone. V usage is TRBV3-1 (or the pseudogene TRBV3-2) and J usage is TRBJ2-7; TRBD1 aligns across 7 bases. CDR1 and CDR2 (germline): LGHDT, YNNKEL (reference sequence). The V and J ends lost 3 bases and 2 bases, in that order; junction bases with no gene match: 7. The length of the CDR3 is 15 residues. CDR3 region: CASSHTRDSTYEQYF. CDR3 DNA: TGTGCCAGCAGCCATACTCGGGACAGCACCTACGAGCAGTACTTC.

The rearrangement joins TRBV4-1 to TRBJ1-1; TRBD1 matches 7 bases. V gave up 4 bases and J gave up 3 bases; unmatched junction bases: 8. This CDR3 spans 15 amino acids. The germline V gene encodes CDR1 MGHRA and CDR2 YSYEKL. CDR3 sequence (DNA): TGCGCCAGCAGCCCCGAACAGGGGCCCTACACTGAAGCTTTCTTT. Translating gives CASSPEQGPYTEAFF.

The gene calls are TRBV18 and TRBJ2-2; 13 bases are a match to TRBD2. CDR3 length equals 18 residues. Germline lookup yields CDR1 KGHSH and CDR2 LQKENI. Germline trimming cut 4 bases from V and 1 base from J; bases unmatched to any gene: 6. CDR3 DNA: TGTGCCAGCTCACGGACTAGCGGGAGCCGCGAGAACACCGGGGAGCTGTTTTTT. Protein product: CASSRTSGSRENTGELFF.

This chain connects TRBV24-1 to TRBJ2-1; D tentatively fits TRBD1 or TRBD2 (5 bases each). There are 17 residues in the CDR3. CDR1 is KGHDR and CDR2 is SFDVKD in the germline V gene. Deletions cut 6 bases from V and 10 bases from J, with 27 bases between. This chain's CDR3 is CATSLSPGTTLKWEQFF. CDR3 sequence (DNA): TGTGCCACCAGTCTTAGCCCCGGGACCACCCTTAAATGGGAGCAGTTCTTC.

This clone occurred once. The V and J genes are TRBV3-1 (or the pseudogene TRBV3-2) and TRBJ1-1; D is unresolved. Germline lookup yields CDR1 LGHDT and CDR2 YNNKEL (reference sequence). CDR3 length equals 13 residues. Trimming removed 4 bases from V and 3 bases from J, with 9 bases in between. CDR3 DNA sequence: TGTGCCAGCAGCCCGATGGCGGACACTGAAGCTTTCTTT. Protein sequence: CASSPMADTEAFF.

This rearrangement joins TRBV6-5 to TRBJ1-1; D is uncertain. This CDR3 contains 14 residues. The ends were cut back, 6 bases at V and 5 bases at J, with 16 bases in the middle. Per the germline V gene, CDR1 is MNHEY and CDR2 is SVGAGI. The DNA for the CDR3 is TGTGCCAGCAGACCGGCTCTTTACAGTACTGAAGCTTTCTTT. This encodes CASRPALYSTEAFF.

The V and J genes are TRBV30 and TRBJ1-3, with D unclear. Trimming shortened V by 0 bases and J by 3 bases, and 3 bases separated the two germline ends. The CDR3 consists of 12 residues. Looked up from germline, CDR1 is GTSNPN and CDR2 is SVGIG (reference sequence). The CDR3 protein is CAWSVLGNTIYF. CDR3 coding DNA: TGTGCCTGGAGTGTACTTGGAAACACCATATATTTT.

V gene TRBV18 combines with J gene TRBJ1-4; 10 positions agree with TRBD1. With V trimmed by 3 bases and J by 8 bases, 6 bases remained unmatched. This CDR3 contains 15 residues. Germline loops: CDR1 KGHSH, CDR2 LQKENI. As DNA, the CDR3 is TGTGCCAGCTCACCTGAGACAGGGGGCGGAGAAAAACTGTTTTTT. Encoded protein: CASSPETGGGEKLFF.

V usage is TRBV4-3 and J usage is TRBJ1-2; the D gene is possibly TRBD1 (5 bases). Between the trimmed V and J ends, which lost 0 bases and 1 base, there was a span of 18 bases. This CDR3 region has 18 residues. The germline V gene encodes CDR1 LGHNA and CDR2 YSLEER. The CDR3 is CASSQDPPPAGYNYGYTF. The CDR3 coding sequence is TGCGCCAGCAGCCAAGATCCCCCCCCTGCAGGGTATAACTATGGCTACACCTTC.

The chain combines TRBV18 with TRBJ2-2; no clear D. CDR1 KGHSH and CDR2 LQKENI come from the germline V gene. V lost 0 bases to trimming and J lost 4 bases, with 6 bases between them. This CDR3 spans 14 amino acids. The CDR3 protein is CASSPPLSTGELFF. The CDR3 nucleotides are TGTGCCAGCTCACCACCGTTGAGCACCGGGGAGCTGTTTTTT.

The chain combines TRBV11-3 with TRBJ1-1; TRBD1 matches 8 bases. In germline, CDR1 is SGHNT, CDR2 YENEEA. The V and J ends lost 0 bases and 5 bases, in that order; junction bases with no gene match: 2. The length of the CDR3 is 14 residues. Here the CDR3 reads CASSLEWTGTEAFF. The DNA of the CDR3 is TGTGCCAGCAGCTTAGAGTGGACAGGGACTGAAGCTTTCTTT.